The 24 T cell receptor beta chains reported below all come from one sample, sequenced in a study of cytomegalovirus exposure and HLA in healthy donors. The study ran its PCR with 60 Vbeta and 13 Jbeta primers. The method was immunoSEQ multiplex PCR; TCRdb's version includes in-frame clones alone and lacks a portion of them. This sample contains some 130,000 clones. The sequencing input was PBMCs. The source of these receptors is a woman aged 40 to 50 in good health and CMV-seronegative.

CDR3 DNA sequence: TGTGCCAGCAGTTTAGCGACTGCCCTCGGGGCCAACGTCCTGACTTTC. Protein sequence: CASSLATALGANVLTF. The chain recombines TRBV27 with TRBJ2-6; D uncertain. V was pared by 2 bases and J by 4 bases, with 12 bases between. The CDR3 loop spans 16 amino acids. CDR1 is MNHEY, CDR2 SMNVEV, per germline (reference sequence).

The chain has TRBV12-5 and TRBJ1-5; no reliable D call. The CDR3 contains 13 residues. Germline assignment: CDR1 LGHNT and CDR2 FRNRAP. The V gene lost 7 bases and the J gene lost 5 bases, with 12 bases spanning the gap. The CDR3 DNA reads TGTGCTAGTGCCGAGGGAGGGTATCAGCCCCAGCATTTT. Translated, it gives CASAEGGYQPQHF.

The rearrangement uses TRBV4-3 and TRBJ1-2, with 8 nucleotides matching TRBD1. Looked up from germline, CDR1 is LGHNA and CDR2 is YSLEER. Losses at the gene ends were 4 bases for V and 6 bases for J; bases not matched to a gene: 1. This CDR3 region has 12 residues. CDR3 in amino acids: CASSRTGNGYTF. CDR3 coding DNA: TGCGCCAGCAGCCGGACAGGGAATGGCTACACCTTC.

This chain joins TRBV5-6 and TRBJ2-5; a weak D match, TRBD1 (5 bases). This CDR3 region has 14 residues. Germline V gene sequence: CDR1 SGHDT, CDR2 YYEEEE. V lost 0 bases, J lost 4 bases, and 10 bases lay in between. The CDR3 sequence: CASSLVGQPETQYF. CDR3 sequence (DNA): TGTGCCAGCAGCTTGGTGGGGCAGCCAGAGACCCAGTACTTC.

This chain uses TRBV19 with TRBJ2-1; 8 positions agree with TRBD1. The CDR3 consists of 14 residues. Unmatched junction bases numbered 4, after V lost 7 bases and J lost 2 bases. Per germline, CDR1 LNHDA and CDR2 SQIVND (reference sequence). The chain's CDR3 is CASMRQGTYNEQFF. CDR3 nucleotide sequence: TGTGCCAGTATGAGACAGGGGACCTACAATGAGCAGTTCTTC.

The gene calls are TRBV7-2 and TRBJ1-1; TRBD1 aligns across 9 bases. The CDR3 loop spans 17 amino acids. CDR1 and CDR2 from the germline V gene are SGHTA and FQGNSA. With 7 bases clipped from V and 1 base from J, the junction kept 13 bases outside the gene matches. The CDR3 is CASTINRGQVKNTEAFF. CDR3 DNA sequence: TGTGCCAGCACTATAAACAGGGGGCAGGTAAAGAACACTGAAGCTTTCTTT.

This chain links TRBV5-1 with TRBJ2-7, with D possibly being TRBD2 (5 bases). The CDR3 has 15 amino acids. Trimming shortened V by 8 bases and J by 2 bases, and 20 bases separated the two germline ends. Germline V gene data show CDR1 as SGHRS and CDR2 as YFSETQ. The DNA for the CDR3 is TGCGCCAGTGGAGGCAGCGAGGCAGTCGCCTACGAGCAGTACTTC. It is translated as CASGGSEAVAYEQYF.

V gene TRBV7-3 combines with J gene TRBJ2-7; TRBD2 matches at 7 bases. The CDR3 spans 13 residues. The J segment lost 6 bases and the V segment lost 8 bases, leaving 10 bases of the junction unmatched. In germline, CDR1 is SGHTA, CDR2 FQGTGA. CDR3 sequence (DNA): TGTGCCAGCGGAATGGGGGGGTTGGGCGAGCAGTACTTC. Translating gives CASGMGGLGEQYF. Full variable domain (missing parts from reference TRBV7-3 and TRBJ2-7): GAGVSQTPSNKVTEKGKYVELRCDPISGHTALYWYRQSLGQGPEFLIYFQGTGAADDSGLPNDRFFAVRPEGSVSTLKIQRTERGDSAVYLCASGMGGLGEQYFGPGTRLTVT.

This chain's CDR3 is CASSLVQDSGNYGYTF. The CDR3 region has the DNA TGCGCCAGCAGCTTGGTGCAGGACAGCGGTAACTATGGCTACACCTTC. The gene calls are TRBV5-1 and TRBJ1-2; D possibly corresponds to TRBD1 (6 bases). The germline gives CDR1 SGHRS, CDR2 YFSETQ. V lost 0 bases and J 1 base, leaving 13 bases between the germline ends. The CDR3 has 16 amino acids.

This chain connects TRBV7-2 to TRBJ1-1; D call uncertain. The CDR3 is made up of 15 amino acids. Germline V gene data show CDR1 as SGHTA and CDR2 as FQGNSA. The V end lost 1 base, the J end lost 1 base, and 10 bases lay between the germline ends. In DNA, the CDR3 is TGTGCCAGCAGCTTAGTTTTCGCGGGGAACACTGAAGCTTTCTTT. It specifies CASSLVFAGNTEAFF.

This rearrangement joins TRBV5-1 to TRBJ2-2; TRBD1 aligns across 8 bases. V trimming: 4 bases; J trimming: 5 bases; junction bases outside the gene matches: 10. Germline loops: CDR1 SGHRS, CDR2 YFSETQ. The CDR3 has 16 amino acids. Here the CDR3 reads CASSPSGTGGTGELFF. The CDR3 DNA reads as TGCGCCAGCAGCCCCTCCGGGACAGGCGGAACCGGGGAGCTGTTTTTT.

The rearrangement uses TRBV10-3 and TRBJ2-1; 8 bases line up with TRBD1. Per germline, CDR1 ENHRY and CDR2 SYGVKD. The CDR3 totals 15 residues. The V segment lost 3 bases and the J segment 7 bases; nucleotides outside the gene matches: 8. As DNA, the CDR3 is TGTGCCATCAGTGATTTCAGGACAGGGATAAATGAGCAGTTCTTC. Translating gives CAISDFRTGINEQFF.

The chain couples TRBV20-1 to TRBJ1-2; D remains ambiguous. Looked up from germline, CDR1 is DFQATT and CDR2 is SNEGSKA (reference sequence). V was clipped by 0 bases and J by 10 bases, with 9 bases between them. The CDR3 runs to 11 residues. Here the CDR3 reads CSARDLSLYTF. For the CDR3, the DNA is TGCAGTGCTAGAGATCTCTCCCTCTACACCTTC.

J is TRBJ2-3 and V is TRBV7-9; 7 nucleotides line up with TRBD1. Germline values: CDR1 SEHNR, CDR2 FQNEAQ (reference sequence). The J segment lost 3 bases and the V segment lost 0 bases, leaving 9 bases of the junction unmatched. The CDR3 is 17 residues long. DNA of the CDR3: TGTGCCAGCAGCTTAGCGGGTGAAGGGGGCGTAACAGATACGCAGTATTTT. As protein: CASSLAGEGGVTDTQYF.

CDR3 coding DNA: TGTGCCAGCAGTTTATATGCAGCGTATGGCTACACCTTC. Amino acid sequence: CASSLYAAYGYTF. The rearrangement links TRBV27 to TRBJ1-2, with D uncertain. CDR1 is MNHEY, CDR2 SMNVEV, per germline (reference sequence). CDR3 size: 13 residues. Deletions cut 1 base from V and 5 bases from J, with 8 bases between.

J is TRBJ2-5 and V is TRBV6-5, with 11 bases aligning to TRBD2. V shed 7 bases and J 1 base; nucleotides not matched to a gene: 2. The CDR3 length is 14 residues. Germline CDR1 is MNHEY and CDR2 is SVGAGI. CDR3: CASMGLAVQETQYF. CDR3 nucleotide sequence: TGTGCCAGCATGGGACTAGCGGTCCAAGAGACCCAGTACTTC.

This chain links TRBV7-6 with TRBJ2-4; D not resolved. V was cut by 5 bases and J by 8 bases, with 13 bases left in between. Per the germline V gene, CDR1 is SGHVS and CDR2 is FNYEAQ. CDR3 length: 13 amino acids. The CDR3 region has the DNA TGTGCCAGCAGCGATGGCAATGAGGACATTCAGTACTTC. Amino acid sequence: CASSDGNEDIQYF.

V and J are TRBV27 and TRBJ1-4; 9 bases map to TRBD1. Germline CDR1 reads MNHEY; CDR2 reads SMNVEV (reference sequence). The CDR3 is 15 residues long. The J segment lost 4 bases and the V segment lost 4 bases, leaving 4 bases of the junction unmatched. CDR3 nucleotide sequence: TGTGCCAGCAGTTCCCGGACAGGGGTTAATGAAAAACTGTTTTTT. Protein sequence: CASSSRTGVNEKLFF.

The genes are TRBV6-1 and TRBJ2-7, with D unclear. The germline V and J ends were trimmed by 2 bases and 7 bases, with 6 bases remaining between them. The CDR3 loop spans 11 amino acids. The germline V gene has CDR1 MNHNS and CDR2 SASEGT. In nucleotides, the CDR3 is TGTGCCAGCAGTGAAATCAGAGAGCAGTACTTC. Encoded protein: CASSEIREQYF.

The rearrangement links TRBV27 to TRBJ2-7; a weak D match, TRBD2 (5 bases). V was clipped by 2 bases and J by 0 bases, with 14 bases between them. The germline V gene encodes CDR1 MNHEY and CDR2 SMNVEV (reference sequence). CDR3 size: 16 residues. CDR3 sequence reads: CASSLSGLGSSYEQYV. The CDR3, as DNA: TGTGCCAGCAGTTTAAGTGGACTGGGAAGCTCCTACGAGCAGTACGTC.

V and J are TRBV19 and TRBJ1-2; 11 bases match TRBD1. The CDR3 runs to 17 residues. CDR1 LNHDA and CDR2 SQIVND come from the germline V gene (reference sequence). Trimming at V came to 5 bases and at J to 2 bases, leaving 10 bases not matched to a gene. CDR3 loop: CASSVLGTGGINYGYTF. The CDR3 region has the DNA TGTGCCAGTAGTGTGCTAGGGACAGGGGGAATCAACTATGGCTACACCTTC.

The rearrangement joins TRBV5-1 to TRBJ2-5; TRBD2 agrees at 11 bases. The DNA matches TRBJ2-7 better at its end, which makes the J call doubtful. CDR3 size: 15 residues. Germline V CDR1 and CDR2: SGHRS, YFSETQ. Here the CDR3 reads CASSPTSGGPYEQYF. The CDR3 region has the DNA TGCGCCAGCAGCCCAACTAGCGGGGGACCCTACGAGCAGTACTTC.

The chain is built from TRBV29-1 and TRBJ1-1; 10 bases map to TRBD1. CDR3 size: 10 residues. V shed 7 bases and J 11 bases; nucleotides not matched to a gene: 4. In germline, CDR1 is SQVTM, CDR2 ANQGSEA. CDR3 residues: CSAGQGGAFF. CDR3 DNA sequence: TGCAGCGCCGGACAGGGGGGGGCTTTCTTT. Supplemented by reference TRBV29-1 and TRBJ1-1, the full variable domain reads SAVISQKPSRDICQRGTSLTIQCQVDSQVTMMFWYRQQPGQSLTLIATANQGSEATYESGFVIDKFPISRPNLTFSTLTVSNMSPEDSSIYLCSAGQGGAFFGQGTRLTVV.

Note on this clone: Different DNA sequences within this sample yield the same CDR3. The chain is built from TRBV2 and TRBJ1-4; 11 bases agree with TRBD1. After removal of 6 bases from V and 7 bases from J, the junction contained 1 base not matched to a gene. This CDR3 has 13 amino acids. CDR1 SNHLY and CDR2 FYNNEI come from the germline V gene. The CDR3 DNA is TGTGCCAGCAGAGGGACAGGGGGTGAAAAACTGTTTTTT. It specifies CASRGTGGEKLFF.